Shown below are 23 T cell receptor beta chains from a single sample sequenced in a study of CD8 T cells in Susac syndrome. A quantity of roughly 0.5 to 1 ug RNA underwent reverse transcription using random hexamers. TCRdb reprocessed the immunoSEQ multiplex PCR reads via MiXCR and lists one record per CDR3 protein. The sample consists of about 210,000 distinct CDR3 sequences, roughly 96% of them appearing once. Sequenced input: CD4+ T cells from PBMCs. The origin of the receptors is a human donor with multiple sclerosis.

This clonotype was seen more than once but under ten times. This chain connects TRBV19 to TRBJ2-1; D is unclear. Germline V lookup: CDR1 LNHDA, CDR2 SQIVND (reference sequence). Trimming removed 4 bases from V and 4 bases from J, with 11 bases in between. The length of the CDR3 is 14 residues. CDR3 sequence (DNA): TGTGCCAGTAGTAGGGATCGGGCGTACAATGAGCAGTTCTTC. Protein sequence: CASSRDRAYNEQFF.

The chain combines TRBV23-1 with TRBJ2-1; maybe TRBD1 (6 bases). TRBV23-1 is classed as an ORF, of uncertain function. V gave up 3 bases and J gave up 8 bases, with 26 bases separating them. The CDR3 has 18 amino acids. CDR3 protein: CASSQTGLVRESEDEQFF. CDR3 bases: TGCGCCAGCAGTCAGACAGGTTTAGTGCGAGAGAGTGAAGATGAGCAGTTCTTC.

The chain joins TRBV14 to TRBJ1-2; 7 bases map to TRBD1. The CDR3 runs to 15 residues. Germline CDR1 SGHDN, CDR2 FVKESK. Unmatched junction bases numbered 6, after V lost 2 bases and J lost 3 bases. Here the CDR3 reads CASSQRTGWDYGYTF. Written as DNA, the CDR3 is TGTGCCAGCAGCCAAAGGACAGGATGGGACTATGGCTACACCTTC. The full variable domain, with the rest looked up from reference TRBV14 and TRBJ1-2, is EAGVTQFPSHSVIEKGQTVTLRCDPISGHDNLYWYRRVMGKEIKFLLHFVKESKQDESGMPNNRFLAERTGGTYSTLKVQPAELEDSGVYFCASSQRTGWDYGYTFGSGTRLTVV.

The rearrangement uses TRBV20-1 and TRBJ2-5, with 8 bases fitting TRBD1. This CDR3 is built from 15 residues. CDR1 and CDR2 from the germline V gene are DFQATT and SNEGSKA (reference sequence). Trimming removed 5 bases from V and 5 bases from J; junction bases left unmatched: 13. The CDR3 sequence is CSAWSPRDRLETQYF. CDR3 sequence (DNA): TGCAGTGCTTGGTCCCCCCGGGACAGGTTGGAGACCCAGTACTTC.

This chain links TRBV3-1 with TRBJ2-7; 8 bases map to TRBD1. V was clipped by 4 bases and J by 5 bases; unmatched bases: 7. The germline gives CDR1 LGHDT, CDR2 YNNKEL (reference sequence). The CDR3 totals 14 residues. CDR3 sequence: CASSRWDRLHEQYF. The DNA for the CDR3 is TGTGCCAGCAGCCGATGGGACAGGTTACACGAGCAGTACTTC.

The chain joins TRBV20-1 to TRBJ2-1; a possible D gene is TRBD2 (7 bases). The CDR3 spans 11 residues. The germline V gene encodes CDR1 DFQATT and CDR2 SNEGSKA (reference sequence). V was pared by 6 bases and J by 12 bases, with 15 bases between. CDR3 amino acids: CSAQRGGAQFF. DNA of the CDR3: TGCAGTGCCCAGAGGGGGGGAGCGCAGTTCTTC.

The CDR3 loop reads CATQTGFAGELFF. The CDR3 DNA is TGTGCCACTCAAACAGGGTTTGCCGGGGAGCTGTTTTTT. The gene calls are TRBV24-1 and TRBJ2-2, with D possibly being TRBD1 (6 bases). This CDR3 is 13 amino acids long. The germline V gene encodes CDR1 KGHDR and CDR2 SFDVKD. The ends were cut back, 10 bases at V and 6 bases at J, with 14 bases in the middle.

V usage is TRBV5-1 and J usage is TRBJ1-2, with 7 bases aligning to TRBD1. V was pared by 4 bases and J by 4 bases, with 7 bases of the junction left unmatched. Germline V gene data show CDR1 as SGHRS and CDR2 as YFSETQ. The CDR3 is 14 amino acids. The CDR3 region is CASSTPGTAYGYTF. As DNA, the CDR3 is TGCGCCAGCAGCACCCCCGGGACAGCCTATGGCTACACCTTC.

A single count supports this clonotype. The V call is TRBV19, the J call TRBJ2-1; a possible D gene is TRBD1 (5 bases). The CDR3 is 10 amino acids. V shed 9 bases and J shed 15 bases, with 15 bases lying between them. Germline CDR1 is LNHDA and CDR2 is SQIVND (reference sequence). As DNA, the CDR3 is TGTGCCAGCCAAGACAGCCGGGCGTTCTTC. Translating gives CASQDSRAFF. The entire variable domain, with the rest obtained from reference TRBV19 and TRBJ2-1, is as follows: DGGITQSPKYLFRKEGQNVTLSCEQNLNHDAMYWYRQDPGQGLRLIYYSQIVNDFQKGDIAEGYSVSREKKESFPLTVTSAQKNPTAFYLCASQDSRAFFGPGTRLTVL.

This rearrangement joins TRBV12-3 or TRBV12-4 to TRBJ1-2; D is undetermined. CDR3 length: 15 residues. The germline V and J ends were trimmed by 5 bases and 4 bases, with 17 bases remaining between them. The CDR3 region has the DNA TGTGCCAGCAGTCCCCCACGGTGGGCTGGCTATGGCTACACCTTC. Encoded protein: CASSPPRWAGYGYTF.

The CDR3 DNA is TGCAGTGCGGTAGGGACAGGTAGAGGTAACATTCAGTACTTC. It codes for CSAVGTGRGNIQYF. V gene TRBV20-1 combines with J gene TRBJ2-4; 8 nucleotides agree with TRBD1. Trimming removed 6 bases from V and 7 bases from J; junction bases left unmatched: 11. Germline lookup yields CDR1 DFQATT and CDR2 SNEGSKA (reference sequence). This CDR3 has 14 residues.

V gene TRBV15 combines with J gene TRBJ1-6; TRBD1 is a possible D gene (6 bases). V was shortened by 3 bases and J by 1 base, with 13 bases between the two germline ends. The germline V gene encodes CDR1 LNHNV and CDR2 YYDKDF (reference sequence). This CDR3 has 17 residues. CDR3 protein: CATSSKRQVSYNSPLHF. CDR3 bases: TGTGCCACCAGCAGCAAGAGACAGGTTTCCTATAATTCACCCCTCCACTTT.

The gene calls are TRBV2 and TRBJ2-7; the D gene is possibly TRBD1 (6 bases). The CDR3 is 15 amino acids. Germline-derived CDR1 and CDR2 are SNHLY and FYNNEI. Trimming shortened V by 5 bases and J by 4 bases, and 18 bases separated the two germline ends. For the CDR3, the DNA is TGTGCCAGCAGTTTGACAGGCAAAGGGGCTTACGAGCAGTACTTC. Its translation is CASSLTGKGAYEQYF.

Only one count was recorded for this clonotype. The gene calls are TRBV7-2 and TRBJ2-3, with D uncertain. The CDR3 contains 14 residues. V was trimmed by 5 bases and J by 4 bases, leaving 13 bases between them. Germline assignment: CDR1 SGHTA and CDR2 FQGNSA. CDR3 residues: CASSIIPPPDTQYF. In nucleotides, the CDR3 is TGTGCCAGCAGCATAATCCCCCCCCCAGATACGCAGTATTTT.

The chain links TRBV12-3 or TRBV12-4 to TRBJ2-5; TRBD2 aligns across 9 bases. After removal of 7 bases from V and 2 bases from J, the junction contained 2 bases not matched to a gene. There are 13 residues in the CDR3. As DNA, the CDR3 is TGTGCCAGCATGACTAGCGGACAAGAGACCCAGTACTTC. Its protein product is CASMTSGQETQYF.

The CDR3 bases are TGCAGTGTGGGGGGGCGAGCCTACGAGCAGTACTTC. The encoded protein is CSVGGRAYEQYF. V and J are TRBV20-1 and TRBJ2-7, with D possibly being TRBD2 (7 bases). V was shortened by 7 bases and J by 2 bases, with 12 bases between the two germline ends. Germline-derived CDR1 and CDR2 are DFQATT and SNEGSKA (reference sequence). The CDR3 has 12 amino acids.

This clonotype was picked up one time. This chain connects TRBV12-3 or TRBV12-4 to TRBJ2-5, with TRBD2 matching 8 bases. The CDR3 runs 15 residues. V trimming: 3 bases; J trimming: 5 bases; junction bases outside the gene matches: 8. The CDR3: CASSFKGLAGETQYF. CDR3 in DNA: TGTGCCAGCAGTTTCAAAGGACTAGCCGGGGAGACCCAGTACTTC.

The chain couples TRBV2 to TRBJ2-7; D gene uncertain. This CDR3 has 14 amino acids. V lost 0 bases, J lost 5 bases, and 11 bases lay in between. Germline lookup yields CDR1 SNHLY and CDR2 FYNNEI. For the CDR3, the DNA is TGTGCCAGCAGTGAAGCCCGGCCACGCAACGAGCAGTACTTC. It encodes CASSEARPRNEQYF.

The chain recombines TRBV20-1 with TRBJ2-4, with a weak D call TRBD2 (6 bases). There are 15 residues in the CDR3. Trimming shortened V by 3 bases and J by 0 bases, and 12 bases separated the two germline ends. Germline V CDR1 and CDR2: DFQATT, SNEGSKA (reference sequence). The CDR3 sequence: CSARGGLLAKNIQYF. CDR3 sequence (DNA): TGCAGTGCTAGGGGAGGACTCTTAGCCAAAAACATTCAGTACTTC.

The chain employs TRBV20-1 and TRBJ1-5, with D perhaps matching TRBD1 (5 bases). CDR1 and CDR2 (germline): DFQATT, SNEGSKA (reference sequence). This CDR3 region has 9 residues. CDR3 DNA sequence: TGCAGGGGGGATCAGCCCCAGCATTTT. Protein sequence: CRGDQPQHF.

The rearrangement links TRBV12-3 or TRBV12-4 to TRBJ1-1; 8 bases map to TRBD1. V dropped 6 bases and J dropped 3; count of bases not matched to a gene: 9. This CDR3 region has 15 residues. In DNA form, the CDR3 reads TGTGCCAGCAGCCTCAGACAGGGGAGAGACACTGAAGCTTTCTTT. This encodes CASSLRQGRDTEAFF.

The gene calls are TRBV20-1 and TRBJ2-1, with TRBD2 matching 10 bases. Germline V gives CDR1 DFQATT, CDR2 SNEGSKA (reference sequence). The CDR3 has 14 residues. Losses at the gene ends were 3 bases for V and 5 bases for J; bases not matched to a gene: 4. Here the CDR3 DNA reads TGCAGTGCTAGGAGTCTAGCGGGGGACAATGAGCAGTTCTTC. It specifies CSARSLAGDNEQFF.

This chain uses TRBV27 with TRBJ2-6, with 7 bases lining up with TRBD1. Germline assignment: CDR1 MNHEY and CDR2 SMNVEV (reference sequence). Unmatched junction bases numbered 16, after V lost 5 bases and J lost 0 bases. This CDR3 has 20 amino acids. This CDR3 is CASSPIGQVSFSSGANVLTF. CDR3 in DNA: TGTGCCAGCAGTCCGATCGGACAGGTCAGCTTTAGCTCTGGGGCCAACGTCCTGACTTTC.